Included here is one T cell receptor beta chain sequence, with context. Its antigen is not known. This sample stems from a study of cytomegalovirus exposure and HLA in healthy donors. The CDR3 consists of 13 residues. In germline, CDR1 is MGHDK, CDR2 SYGVNS. Trimming left V 8 bases short and J 3 bases short, with 12 bases between. The study's findings and limits: Specificity for CMV antigens was confirmed in vitro for a few of the CMV-associated chains. Cytomegalovirus association was listed for approximately 160 TCR beta chains.

Here immunoSEQ multiplex PCR was the method, and the copy in TCRdb shows in-frame clones only, minus some. The sample yields about 220,000 clones, just over 90% seen once. The clonotype was recovered from a woman aged 18-29 years in good health and CMV-seronegative. This chain connects TRBV25-1 to TRBJ2-3, with a tentative D call TRBD2 (5 bases). Sequenced material: PBMCs. CDR3: CASGRTGTDTQYF. In DNA form, the CDR3 reads TGTGCCAGCGGCCGCACGGGGACAGATACGCAGTATTTT. Combining the CDR3 with reference TRBV25-1 and TRBJ2-3 gives the whole variable domain EADIYQTPRYLVIGTGKKITLECSQTMGHDKMYWYQQDPGMELHLIHYSYGVNSTEKGDLSSESTVSRIRTEHFPLTLESARPSHTSQYLCASGRTGTDTQYFGPGTRLTVL.